These 21 T cell receptor beta chains were sequenced from one sample in a study of blood T cell repertoires in COVID-19 (dated by TCRdb to the early 2020s). The method was the immunoSEQ multiplex PCR assay. TCRdb took this table from immuneACCESS and kept in-frame rearrangements with V and J called. Such tables lack part of the clones; where checked against another copy, unresolved V genes explain under half of the gap, and the rest is unexplained. The sample records roughly 82,000 clones, roughly 86% of which are singletons. The ten top clones hold 8% to 13% of the sample. Source material: peripheral blood. Source of these receptors: a man aged 55 to 70 with acute or convalescent COVID-19.

The chain has TRBV7-9 and TRBJ2-1; 10 bases align to TRBD2. Per the germline V gene, CDR1 is SEHNR and CDR2 is FQNEAQ (reference sequence). V lost 5 bases, J lost 7 bases, and 5 bases stayed unmatched. This CDR3 has 14 amino acids. In nucleotides, the CDR3 is TGTGCCAGCAGCGCGGGACTAGCGTTAAATGAGCAGTTCTTC. Its protein is CASSAGLALNEQFF.

The chain carries TRBV7-9 and TRBJ1-5; D may be TRBD1 (5 bases). Germline CDR1 SEHNR, CDR2 FQNEAQ (reference sequence). Trimming removed 4 bases at V and 0 bases at J, with 16 bases between. The CDR3 has 17 residues. The chain's CDR3 is CASSSTRGSYSNQPQHF. The CDR3 nucleotides read TGTGCCAGCAGCTCGACCCGGGGGTCTTATAGCAATCAGCCCCAGCATTTT.

This clone was observed once. In DNA form, the CDR3 reads TGTGCCATCGGGGCAGGAGGGGCTCAGCCCCAGCATTTT. Protein: CAIGAGGAQPQHF. This chain links TRBV10-3 with TRBJ1-5; D perhaps matches TRBD1 (5 bases). Germline V lookup: CDR1 ENHRY, CDR2 SYGVKD. The CDR3 contains 13 residues. Trimming left V 8 bases short and J 6 bases short, with 14 bases between.

The rearrangement links TRBV15 to TRBJ2-2; 7 nucleotides agree with TRBD2. Germline loops: CDR1 LNHNV, CDR2 YYDKDF (reference sequence). The CDR3 is made up of 19 amino acids. Trimming took 2 bases from V and 5 from J; bases not matched to a gene: 17. The CDR3 DNA is TGTGCCACCAGCAGATCTCGACTCCAGGGAGCGGGGTATACCGGGGAGCTGTTTTTT. It specifies CATSRSRLQGAGYTGELFF.

The chain carries TRBV5-6 and TRBJ1-6, with 11 positions matching TRBD1. Per germline, CDR1 SGHDT and CDR2 YYEEEE. Trimming removed 4 bases from V and 15 bases from J; junction bases left unmatched: 9. The CDR3 is 14 residues long. The chain's CDR3 is CASSIRDRGANLHF. The CDR3 bases are TGTGCCAGCAGCATCCGGGACAGGGGGGCAAACCTCCACTTT.

This clone has only one observation. The rearrangement links TRBV5-8 to TRBJ1-1, with D maybe TRBD1 (6 bases). The CDR3 has 15 amino acids. Trimming removed 0 bases from V and 4 bases from J, with 13 bases in between. The V gene's germline CDR1 is SGHTS and CDR2 YDEGEE. The CDR3 loop is CASSLEQGMSTEAFF. In nucleotides, the CDR3 is TGTGCCAGCAGCTTGGAGCAGGGGATGAGCACTGAAGCTTTCTTT.

This chain links TRBV2 with TRBJ2-7; weak D call: TRBD2 (6 bases). Trimming took 5 bases from V and 5 from J, leaving 13 bases between them. The length of the CDR3 is 13 residues. In germline, CDR1 is SNHLY, CDR2 FYNNEI. This chain's CDR3 is CASSSSLAHEQYF. The CDR3 coding sequence is TGTGCCAGCAGTTCTTCACTAGCTCACGAGCAGTACTTC.

The chain recombines TRBV7-2 with TRBJ2-2; 9 bases are a match to TRBD2. V lost 6 bases and J lost 6; bases outside the gene matches: 14. Germline values: CDR1 SGHTA, CDR2 FQGNSA. The CDR3 is 17 amino acids. Here the CDR3 DNA reads TGTGCCAGCAGTCCGCGGGGGGGGCCTCGTTTGGCCGGGGAGCTGTTTTTT. It codes for CASSPRGGPRLAGELFF. The whole variable domain, remainder taken from reference TRBV7-2 and TRBJ2-2, is GAGVSQSPSNKVTEKGKDVELRCDPISGHTALYWYRQSLGQGLEFLIYFQGNSAPDKSGLPSDRFSAERTGGSVSTLTIQRTQQEDSAVYLCASSPRGGPRLAGELFFGEGSRLTVL.

V and J are TRBV10-1 and TRBJ1-6; D is unresolved. In germline, CDR1 is WNHNN, CDR2 SYGVQD (reference sequence). Trimming removed 6 bases at V and 4 bases at J, with 7 bases between. This CDR3 comprises 13 residues. CDR3 sequence (DNA): TGCGCCAGCAGCGCGGGATATAATTCACCCCTCCACTTT. Translating gives CASSAGYNSPLHF.

The rearrangement joins TRBV19 to TRBJ1-5; 7 bases map to TRBD1. Germline V CDR1 and CDR2: LNHDA, SQIVND (reference sequence). This CDR3 is 13 amino acids long. The junction had 9 bases not matched to a gene; V was cut back by 9 bases and J by 7 bases. This chain's CDR3 is CASQRGLGQPQHF. CDR3 coding DNA: TGTGCCAGCCAAAGGGGGCTTGGCCAGCCCCAGCATTTT.

The chain recombines TRBV5-1 with TRBJ2-1; 7 bases are shared with TRBD2. Germline CDR1 and CDR2: SGHRS and YFSETQ. The CDR3 spans 14 residues. V lost 5 bases to trimming and J lost 2 bases; unmatched junction nucleotides: 4. Here the CDR3 reads CASSYGTTYNEQFF. In DNA, the CDR3 is TGCGCCAGCAGTTACGGGACTACCTACAATGAGCAGTTCTTC.

This clone was seen a few times. The chain recombines TRBV6-6 with TRBJ2-7, with a weak D call TRBD2 (6 bases). Trimming stripped 2 bases from V and 2 bases from J, with 10 bases between. Looked up from germline, CDR1 is MNHNY and CDR2 is SVGAGI (reference sequence). This CDR3 is built from 14 residues. The CDR3: CASSYGTSTYEQYF. CDR3 in DNA: TGTGCCAGCAGTTACGGGACTTCCACCTACGAGCAGTACTTC.

This chain links TRBV28 with TRBJ2-2, with a weak D call TRBD2 (5 bases). The CDR3 has 15 amino acids. V lost 5 bases, J lost 6 bases, and 16 bases lay in between. CDR1 MDHEN and CDR2 SYDVKM come from the germline V gene. CDR3 sequence: CASSPPGRTAGELFF. CDR3 nucleotide sequence: TGTGCCAGCAGTCCCCCGGGGAGAACTGCCGGGGAGCTGTTTTTT.

The CDR3 is CASSLGRGGYTF. As DNA, the CDR3 is TGTGCCAGCTCGCTCGGAAGGGGTGGCTACACCTTC. The chain couples TRBV3-1 (or the pseudogene TRBV3-2) to TRBJ1-2, with a tentative D call TRBD1 (5 bases). The CDR3 has 12 amino acids. The V and J ends lost 8 bases and 7 bases respectively, with 14 bases between them. CDR1 LGHDT and CDR2 YNNKEL come from the germline V gene (reference sequence).

The rearrangement links TRBV6-5 to TRBJ2-7; 9 nucleotides match TRBD2. Germline CDR1 and CDR2: MNHEY and SVGAGI. Trimming removed 8 bases from V and 7 bases from J; junction bases left unmatched: 15. This CDR3 is built from 15 residues. The CDR3 loop is CASSPFLAGGLEQYF. CDR3 DNA sequence: TGTGCCAGCTCCCCCTTCCTCGCGGGAGGGCTGGAGCAGTACTTC.

J is TRBJ2-3 and V is TRBV24-1; maybe TRBD2 (5 bases). Trimming shortened V by 3 bases and J by 2 bases, and 11 bases separated the two germline ends. The CDR3 is 15 residues long. Per germline, CDR1 KGHDR and CDR2 SFDVKD. The CDR3 sequence: CATSDGGRITDTQYF. The CDR3 nucleotides are TGTGCCACCAGTGATGGAGGCAGGATCACAGATACGCAGTATTTT.

The chain couples TRBV6-5 to TRBJ1-2, with 8 bases identical to TRBD1. The CDR3 consists of 13 residues. Germline values: CDR1 MNHEY, CDR2 SVGAGI. V dropped 5 bases and J dropped 8; count of bases not matched to a gene: 7. CDR3 bases: TGTGCCAGCAGTCTCGGACAGGGTCGGGGCTACACCTTC. Translated: CASSLGQGRGYTF.

This clone has just a few counts. The chain carries TRBV28 and TRBJ2-1, with 10 nucleotides matching TRBD1. Per germline, CDR1 MDHEN and CDR2 SYDVKM. The trim removed 8 bases at V and 6 bases at J, leaving 10 bases unmatched. The CDR3 has 15 amino acids. CDR3 bases: TGTGCCAGCGTTGGGACAGGGGTAGGGCGCAATGAGCAGTTCTTC. It specifies CASVGTGVGRNEQFF.

The chain joins TRBV3-1 (or the pseudogene TRBV3-2) to TRBJ1-5; D is unclear. This CDR3 comprises 13 residues. V lost 4 bases and J lost 9, with 13 bases in between. CDR1 is LGHDT and CDR2 is YNNKEL in the germline V gene (reference sequence). The CDR3 sequence is CASSPSSNGPQHF. The CDR3 DNA sequence: TGTGCCAGCAGCCCCTCCTCCAACGGGCCCCAGCATTTT.

CDR3: CATSEVLAGVNTDTQYF. Written as DNA, the CDR3 is TGTGCCACCAGTGAGGTACTAGCGGGAGTTAACACAGATACGCAGTATTTT. V and J are TRBV24-1 and TRBJ2-3; 11 bases match TRBD2. Germline CDR1 KGHDR, CDR2 SFDVKD. The CDR3 runs to 17 residues. V shed 4 bases, J shed 2 bases, and the junction held 7 bases outside the gene matches.

The J gene is TRBJ2-2, the V gene TRBV5-8, with 10 bases fitting TRBD1. From germline, CDR1 is SGHTS and CDR2 YDEGEE. CDR3 length equals 15 residues. Trimming removed 4 bases from V and 5 bases from J; junction bases left unmatched: 5. Written as DNA, the CDR3 is TGTGCCAGCAGCCCGGGACAGGGGATGACCGGGGAGCTGTTTTTT. Its protein is CASSPGQGMTGELFF. Full variable domain (missing parts from reference TRBV5-8 and TRBJ2-2): EAGVTQSPTHLIKTRGQQATLRCSPISGHTSVYWYQQALGLGLQFLLWYDEGEERNRGNFPPRFSGRQFPNYSSELNVNALELEDSALYLCASSPGQGMTGELFFGEGSRLTVL.